These 21 T cell receptor beta chains were sequenced from one sample in a study of T cell changes during pregnancy in multiple sclerosis. Using immunoSEQ multiplex PCR, the repertoire was profiled, and TCRdb retains in-frame clones only, with some absent. The sample has some 130,000 clones, about 95% seen once. This sample comprised peripheral blood, obtained after pregnancy. These receptors were taken from a female donor with multiple sclerosis, enrolled in a pregnancy study.

This CDR3 reads CASSFPAGDYNEQFF. The CDR3 DNA sequence: TGTGCCAGCAGCTTTCCCGCGGGTGACTACAATGAGCAGTTCTTC. The chain uses TRBV5-4 and TRBJ2-1; TRBD2 might be the D (5 bases). CDR1 is SGHNT and CDR2 is YYREEE in the germline V gene (reference sequence). The CDR3 length is 15 residues. Trimming shortened V by 2 bases and J by 3 bases, and 12 bases separated the two germline ends.

The chain employs TRBV5-6 and TRBJ1-4; 10 bases align to TRBD1. The CDR3 length is 15 residues. V lost 1 base and J lost 6; bases outside the gene matches: 3. CDR1 and CDR2 from the germline V gene are SGHDT and YYEEEE. The CDR3 bases are TGTGCCAGCAGCTTGAAGGGACAGGGGTATGAAAAACTGTTTTTT. Protein product: CASSLKGQGYEKLFF.

The chain couples TRBV4-3 to TRBJ2-1; no reliable D call. Between the trimmed V and J ends, which lost 2 bases and 12 bases, there was a span of 14 bases. Germline loops: CDR1 LGHNA, CDR2 YSLEER. The CDR3 has 13 amino acids. The CDR3 DNA follows: TGCGCCAGCAGCCAACAAGCCCTCGGTGGGCAGTTCTTC. It codes for CASSQQALGGQFF.

The rearrangement uses TRBV10-3 and TRBJ2-6; TRBD2 agrees at 12 bases. After removal of 3 bases from V and 2 bases from J, the junction contained 2 bases not matched to a gene. The CDR3 covers 17 residues. Germline V gene sequence: CDR1 ENHRY, CDR2 SYGVKD. The CDR3 loop reads CAISELAGGAGANVLTF. CDR3 DNA sequence: TGTGCCATCAGTGAACTAGCGGGAGGCGCTGGGGCCAACGTCCTGACTTTC.

This chain joins TRBV29-1 and TRBJ2-4, with D possibly matching TRBD2 (6 bases). Between the trimmed V and J ends, which lost 6 bases and 3 bases, there was a span of 15 bases. The CDR3 consists of 14 residues. In germline, CDR1 is SQVTM, CDR2 ANQGSEA. CDR3 nucleotides: TGCAGCGTCGTAACCGGGGGTGGCAAAAACATTCAGTACTTC. Its translation is CSVVTGGGKNIQYF.

The rearrangement links TRBV28 to TRBJ1-1; no clear D gene. The CDR3 covers 14 residues. V lost 2 bases, J lost 3 bases, and 10 bases lay in between. Germline lookup yields CDR1 MDHEN and CDR2 SYDVKM. CDR3 protein: CASSLGWRDTEAFF. The DNA of the CDR3 is TGTGCCAGCAGTTTAGGGTGGAGGGACACTGAAGCTTTCTTT.

The chain combines TRBV5-4 with TRBJ1-3; 8 nucleotides line up with TRBD1. CDR1 SGHNT and CDR2 YYREEE come from the germline V gene (reference sequence). The CDR3 extends over 15 amino acids. Trimming cost V 4 bases and J 2 bases; bases outside gene matches: 5. CDR3 region: CASSPQGVTGNTIYF. The CDR3 DNA sequence: TGTGCCAGCAGCCCACAGGGGGTAACTGGAAACACCATATATTTT.

The chain joins TRBV5-1 to TRBJ2-1; 10 bases are shared with TRBD2. The length of the CDR3 is 13 residues. Germline loops: CDR1 SGHRS, CDR2 YFSETQ. Trimming at V came to 3 bases and at J to 12 bases, leaving 6 bases not matched to a gene. The DNA of the CDR3 is TGCGCCAGCAGCTCGCTAGCGGGAGTAGGGCAGTTCTTC. This gives the protein CASSSLAGVGQFF.

The rearrangement links TRBV7-9 to TRBJ2-7; D is possibly TRBD2 (6 bases). Trimming removed 1 base from V and 0 bases from J, with 22 bases in between. The CDR3 sequence is 19 residues long. CDR1 and CDR2 (germline): SEHNR, FQNEAQ (reference sequence). The CDR3 coding sequence is TGTGCCAGCAGCTTAGGGGTCCCCGGAGTTGCGGGGTCCTCCTACGAGCAGTACTTC. It specifies CASSLGVPGVAGSSYEQYF.

V gene TRBV7-9 combines with J gene TRBJ1-2, with 12 bases matching TRBD1. Trimming took 5 bases from V and 7 from J; bases not matched to a gene: 14. The CDR3 loop spans 17 amino acids. Germline CDR1 is SEHNR and CDR2 is FQNEAQ (reference sequence). The CDR3 bases are TGTGCCAGCAGCGTACCGGGACAGGGGGCAATATTGGGTGGCTACACCTTC. Translation gives CASSVPGQGAILGGYTF.

The chain carries TRBV6-1 and TRBJ2-7, with 10 bases identical to TRBD1. The germline CDR1 and CDR2 sequences are MNHNS and SASEGT. This CDR3 comprises 15 residues. The junction had 9 bases not matched to a gene; V was cut back by 8 bases and J by 2 bases. This CDR3 is CASVIVDRGPYEQYF. Here the CDR3 DNA reads TGTGCCAGCGTAATAGTAGACAGGGGGCCCTACGAGCAGTACTTC.

The V call is TRBV5-4, the J call TRBJ2-3, with 13 nucleotides matching TRBD2. The CDR3 runs 18 residues. Germline CDR1 is SGHNT and CDR2 is YYREEE (reference sequence). The J segment lost 7 bases and the V segment lost 4 bases, leaving 15 bases of the junction unmatched. CDR3 coding DNA: TGTGCCAGCAGCGTCCCGGGGAGACTAGCGGGAGGACAAAATACGCAGTATTTT. Protein sequence: CASSVPGRLAGGQNTQYF. The whole variable domain, filled in from reference TRBV5-4 and TRBJ2-3, reads ETGVTQSPTHLIKTRGQQVTLRCSSQSGHNTVSWYQQALGQGPQFIFQYYREEENGRGNFPPRFSGLQFPNYSSELNVNALELDDSALYLCASSVPGRLAGGQNTQYFGPGTRLTVL.

The chain has TRBV5-1 and TRBJ1-4, with TRBD1 matching 9 bases. The CDR3 consists of 17 residues. Germline CDR1 reads SGHRS; CDR2 reads YFSETQ. With V trimmed by 0 bases and J by 5 bases, 8 bases remained unmatched. The CDR3 is CASSLAGFGTGNEKLFF. Written as DNA, the CDR3 is TGCGCCAGCAGCTTGGCCGGTTTCGGGACAGGGAATGAAAAACTGTTTTTT.

The sample holds one count of this clone. The chain links TRBV4-2 to TRBJ1-4, with a tentative D call TRBD1 (5 bases). Between the trimmed V and J ends, which lost 4 bases and 1 base, there was a span of 7 bases. The CDR3 has 14 amino acids. Germline loops: CDR1 LGHNA, CDR2 YNFKEQ. CDR3 coding DNA: TGTGCCAGCAGCCCGACAGTAACTAATGAAAAACTGTTTTTT. Translating it yields CASSPTVTNEKLFF.

The V call is TRBV5-1, the J call TRBJ2-1; possible D gene TRBD1, 5 bases. This CDR3 spans 15 amino acids. In germline, CDR1 is SGHRS, CDR2 YFSETQ. V lost 2 bases and J lost 2, with 11 bases in between. The CDR3 is CASSFITRAYNEQFF. CDR3 in DNA: TGCGCCAGCAGCTTCATCACCAGGGCCTACAATGAGCAGTTCTTC.

A single count supports this clone. The rearrangement joins TRBV4-1 to TRBJ2-3, with TRBD1 matching over 11 bases. CDR1 is MGHRA, CDR2 YSYEKL, per germline. This CDR3 spans 16 amino acids. V gave up 0 bases and J gave up 6 bases; unmatched junction bases: 5. CDR3 loop: CASSQDPGQGDDTQYF. The CDR3 region has the DNA TGCGCCAGCAGCCAAGACCCGGGACAGGGGGATGATACGCAGTATTTT.

The chain uses TRBV7-3 and TRBJ2-3; tentative D call: TRBD2 (7 bases). Between the trimmed V and J ends, which lost 5 bases and 6 bases, there was a span of 21 bases. Germline CDR1 SGHTA, CDR2 FQGTGA. This CDR3 spans 16 amino acids. This CDR3 is CASSQRGGANGDTQYF. Here the CDR3 DNA reads TGTGCCAGCAGCCAGAGGGGGGGAGCTAATGGGGATACGCAGTATTTT.

The chain has TRBV29-1 and TRBJ2-3; 10 bases fit TRBD2. The germline V gene has CDR1 SQVTM and CDR2 ANQGSEA. The CDR3 extends over 13 amino acids. V lost 3 bases and J lost 4; bases outside the gene matches: 1. The CDR3 DNA is TGCAGCGTTGAGAGCGGGAGGGCAGATACGCAGTATTTT. Protein: CSVESGRADTQYF.

The genes are TRBV7-6 and TRBJ1-1, with D uncertain. The germline gives CDR1 SGHVS, CDR2 FNYEAQ. The CDR3 totals 14 residues. The ends were cut back, 5 bases at V and 4 bases at J, with 14 bases in the middle. The CDR3 here is CASSPPRGTTEAFF. CDR3 coding DNA: TGTGCCAGCAGCCCCCCTCGGGGAACCACTGAAGCTTTCTTT.

The V gene is TRBV5-6, the J gene TRBJ2-2; D might be TRBD1 (6 bases). CDR1 and CDR2 (germline): SGHDT, YYEEEE. This CDR3 region has 16 residues. V dropped 0 bases and J dropped 0 bases, with 9 bases sitting between them. The CDR3 bases are TGTGCCAGCAGCTTGGTTGGACAGCCGAACACCGGGGAGCTGTTTTTT. This codes for CASSLVGQPNTGELFF.

The J gene is TRBJ1-1, the V gene TRBV5-1; D is unresolved. The CDR3 length is 13 residues. V lost 4 bases, J lost 9 bases, and 16 bases lay in between. The V gene's germline CDR1 is SGHRS and CDR2 YFSETQ. CDR3 region: CASSPTSGEKAFF. CDR3 nucleotide sequence: TGCGCCAGCAGCCCGACTTCCGGGGAAAAAGCTTTCTTT.